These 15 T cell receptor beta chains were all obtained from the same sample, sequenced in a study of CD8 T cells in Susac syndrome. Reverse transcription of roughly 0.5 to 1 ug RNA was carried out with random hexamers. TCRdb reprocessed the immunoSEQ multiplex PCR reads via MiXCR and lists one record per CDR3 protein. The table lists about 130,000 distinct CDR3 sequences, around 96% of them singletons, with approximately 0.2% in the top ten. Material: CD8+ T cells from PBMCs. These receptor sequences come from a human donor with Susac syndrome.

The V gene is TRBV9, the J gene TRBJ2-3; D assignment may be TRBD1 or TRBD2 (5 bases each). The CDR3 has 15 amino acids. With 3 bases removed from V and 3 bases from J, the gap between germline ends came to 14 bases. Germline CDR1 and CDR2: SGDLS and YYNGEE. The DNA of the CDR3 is TGTGCCAGCAGCGGAGGAAGGGGACCGACAGATACGCAGTATTTT. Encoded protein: CASSGGRGPTDTQYF.

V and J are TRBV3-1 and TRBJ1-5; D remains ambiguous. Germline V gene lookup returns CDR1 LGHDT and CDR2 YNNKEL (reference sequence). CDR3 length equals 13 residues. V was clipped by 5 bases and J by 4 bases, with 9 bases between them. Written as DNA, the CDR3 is TGTGCCAGCAGCAACCGGGCTAATCAGCCCCAGCATTTT. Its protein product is CASSNRANQPQHF.

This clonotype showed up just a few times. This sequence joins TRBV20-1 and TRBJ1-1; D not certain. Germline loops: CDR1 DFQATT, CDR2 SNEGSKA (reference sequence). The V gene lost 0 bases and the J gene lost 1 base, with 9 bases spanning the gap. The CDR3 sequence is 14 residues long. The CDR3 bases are TGCAGTGCTAGAGAACCCGGTTCGAACACTGAAGCTTTCTTT. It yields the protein CSAREPGSNTEAFF.

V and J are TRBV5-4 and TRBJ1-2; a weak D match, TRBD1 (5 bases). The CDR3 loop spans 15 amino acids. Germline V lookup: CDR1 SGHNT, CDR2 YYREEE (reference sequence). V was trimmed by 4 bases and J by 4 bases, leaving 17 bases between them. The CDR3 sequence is CASSERDGEIYGYTF. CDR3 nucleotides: TGTGCCAGCAGCGAACGGGACGGGGAAATCTATGGCTACACCTTC.

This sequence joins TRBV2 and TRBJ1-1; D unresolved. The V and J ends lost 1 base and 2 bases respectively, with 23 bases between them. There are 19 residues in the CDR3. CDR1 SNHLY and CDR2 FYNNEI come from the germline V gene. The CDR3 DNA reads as TGTGCCAGCAGTGAAGTTAAGCCGGGGATTGGGAGATTAAACACTGAAGCTTTCTTT. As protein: CASSEVKPGIGRLNTEAFF.

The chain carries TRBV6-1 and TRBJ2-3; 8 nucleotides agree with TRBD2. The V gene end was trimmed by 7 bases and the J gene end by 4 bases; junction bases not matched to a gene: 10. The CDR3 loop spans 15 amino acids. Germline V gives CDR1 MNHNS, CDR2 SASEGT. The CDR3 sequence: CASIAGTSVPDTQYF. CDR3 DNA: TGTGCCAGCATAGCCGGGACTAGTGTCCCAGATACGCAGTATTTT.

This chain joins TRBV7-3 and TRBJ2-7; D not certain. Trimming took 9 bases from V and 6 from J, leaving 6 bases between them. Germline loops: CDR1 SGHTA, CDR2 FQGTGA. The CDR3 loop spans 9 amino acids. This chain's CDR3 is CARDLEQYF. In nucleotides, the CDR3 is TGTGCCAGGGACCTCGAGCAGTACTTC.

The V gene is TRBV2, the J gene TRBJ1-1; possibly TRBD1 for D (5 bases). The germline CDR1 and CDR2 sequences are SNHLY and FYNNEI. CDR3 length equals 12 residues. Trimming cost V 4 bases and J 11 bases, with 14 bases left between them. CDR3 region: CASSVRDRWAFF. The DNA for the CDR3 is TGTGCCAGCAGTGTGAGGGACCGGTGGGCTTTCTTT.

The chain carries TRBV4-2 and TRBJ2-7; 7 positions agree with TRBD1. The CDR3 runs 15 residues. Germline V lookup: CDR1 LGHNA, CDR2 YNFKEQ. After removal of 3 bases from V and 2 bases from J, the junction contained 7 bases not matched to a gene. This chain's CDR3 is CASSHGTAATYEQYF. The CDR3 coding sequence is TGTGCCAGCAGCCACGGGACAGCGGCCACCTACGAGCAGTACTTC.

The chain's CDR3 is CASGPFVGGSAVGFF. The CDR3 DNA reads TGTGCCAGCGGTCCTTTTGTGGGAGGATCCGCAGTTGGGTTCTTC. The J gene is TRBJ2-1, the V gene TRBV27; weak D call: TRBD2 (6 bases). CDR1 is MNHEY and CDR2 is SMNVEV in the germline V gene (reference sequence). Trimming took off 8 bases at V and 15 bases at J, with 29 bases between the two ends. This CDR3 is built from 15 residues.

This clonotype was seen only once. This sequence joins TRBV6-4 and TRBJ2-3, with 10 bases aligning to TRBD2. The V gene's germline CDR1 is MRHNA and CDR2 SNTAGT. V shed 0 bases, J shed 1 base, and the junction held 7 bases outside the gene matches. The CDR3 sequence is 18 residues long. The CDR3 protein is CASSDSGASGGGTDTQYF. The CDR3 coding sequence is TGTGCCAGCAGTGACTCGGGGGCTAGCGGGGGCGGCACAGATACGCAGTATTTT.

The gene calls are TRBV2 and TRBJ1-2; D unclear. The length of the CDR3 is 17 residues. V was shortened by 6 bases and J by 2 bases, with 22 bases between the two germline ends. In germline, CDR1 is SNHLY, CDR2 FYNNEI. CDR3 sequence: CASRDPVVQATNYGYTF. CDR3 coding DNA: TGTGCCAGCAGAGATCCCGTAGTTCAGGCAACCAACTATGGCTACACCTTC.

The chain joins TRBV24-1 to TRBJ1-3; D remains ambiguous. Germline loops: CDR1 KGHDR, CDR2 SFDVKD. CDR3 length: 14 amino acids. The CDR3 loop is CAFQASYSGNTIYF. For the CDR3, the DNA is TGTGCTTTCCAGGCGTCTTACTCTGGAAACACCATATATTTT.

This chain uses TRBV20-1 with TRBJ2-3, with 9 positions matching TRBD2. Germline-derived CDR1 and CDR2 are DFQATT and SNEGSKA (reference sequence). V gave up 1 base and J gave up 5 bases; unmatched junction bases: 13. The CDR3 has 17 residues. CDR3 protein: CSARAVSASGDRDTQYF. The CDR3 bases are TGCAGTGCTAGAGCCGTTTCTGCTAGCGGGGACCGAGATACGCAGTATTTT.

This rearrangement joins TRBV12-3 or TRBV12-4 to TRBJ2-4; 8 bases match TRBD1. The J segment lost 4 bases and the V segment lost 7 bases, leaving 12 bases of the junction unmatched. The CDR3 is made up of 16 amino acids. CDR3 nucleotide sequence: TGTGCCAGCATCCCCCAGGGGGCGGAAACAAAAAACATTCAGTACTTC. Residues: CASIPQGAETKNIQYF.